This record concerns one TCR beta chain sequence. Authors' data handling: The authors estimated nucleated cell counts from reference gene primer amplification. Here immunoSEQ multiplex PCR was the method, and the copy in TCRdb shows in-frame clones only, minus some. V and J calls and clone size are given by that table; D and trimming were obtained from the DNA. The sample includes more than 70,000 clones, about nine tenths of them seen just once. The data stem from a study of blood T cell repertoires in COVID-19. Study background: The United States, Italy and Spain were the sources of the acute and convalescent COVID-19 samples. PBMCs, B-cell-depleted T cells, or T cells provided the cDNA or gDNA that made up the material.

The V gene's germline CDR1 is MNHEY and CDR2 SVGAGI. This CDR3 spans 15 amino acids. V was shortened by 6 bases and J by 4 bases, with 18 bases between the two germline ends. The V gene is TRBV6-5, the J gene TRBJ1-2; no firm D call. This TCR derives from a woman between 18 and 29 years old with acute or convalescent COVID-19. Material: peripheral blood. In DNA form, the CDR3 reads TGTGCCAGCAGGCTGGTAGCGCGAGTCAGCTATGGCTACACCTTC. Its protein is CASRLVARVSYGYTF.